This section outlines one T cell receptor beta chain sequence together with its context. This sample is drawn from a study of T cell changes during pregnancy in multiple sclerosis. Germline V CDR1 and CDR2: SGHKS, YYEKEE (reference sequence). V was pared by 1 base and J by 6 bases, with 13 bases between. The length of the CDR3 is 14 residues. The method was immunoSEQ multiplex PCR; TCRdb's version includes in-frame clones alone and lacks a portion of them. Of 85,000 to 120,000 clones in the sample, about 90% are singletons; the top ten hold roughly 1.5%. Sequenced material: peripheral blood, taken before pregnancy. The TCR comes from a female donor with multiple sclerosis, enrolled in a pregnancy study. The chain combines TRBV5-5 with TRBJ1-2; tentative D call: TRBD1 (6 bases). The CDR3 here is CASSLPNRDDGYTF. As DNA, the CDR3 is TGTGCCAGCAGCTTGCCGAACAGGGACGATGGCTACACCTTC.